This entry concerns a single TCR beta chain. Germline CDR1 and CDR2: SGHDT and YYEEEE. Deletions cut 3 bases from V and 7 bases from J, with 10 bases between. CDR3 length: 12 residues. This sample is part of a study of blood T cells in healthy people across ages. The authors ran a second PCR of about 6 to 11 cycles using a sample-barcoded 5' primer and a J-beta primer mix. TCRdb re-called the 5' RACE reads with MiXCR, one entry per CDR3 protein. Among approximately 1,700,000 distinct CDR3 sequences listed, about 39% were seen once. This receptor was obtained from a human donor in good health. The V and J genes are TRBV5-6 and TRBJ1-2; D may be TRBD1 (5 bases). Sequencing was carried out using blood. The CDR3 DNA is TGTGCCAGCAGCTCGATGGGGGGTGGCTACACCTTC. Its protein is CASSSMGGGYTF.